A selection of T cell receptor beta chains follows, all from one sample in a study of T cell repertoires in cytomegalovirus infection. These TCRs are of unknown antigen specificity. In TCRdb, the reads were re-called with MiXCR into one record per CDR3 protein. The data show about 150,000 distinct CDR3 sequences, around 30% seen once. The input for sequencing was CD8+ T cells from cultured PBMCs, taken from culture after CMV antigen stimulation. The receptors were sampled from a human donor in good health (CMV status not recorded). Some clones in this sample may be carry-over from other donors' samples. The CDR3 runs from the conserved cysteine through the conserved F or W. The order of the fields is clone size, V gene, J gene, D gene, CDR3 protein, CDR3 DNA. D genes are given only for firm matches. A row's size may be missing; if present it is once, few, many or a size class.

clone size: few; V gene: TRBV6-5; J gene: TRBJ2-1; D gene: TRBD2; CDR3 protein: CASSNRLAGVSSYNEQFF; CDR3 DNA: TGTGCCAGCAGTAACCGACTAGCGGGGGTAAGCTCCTACAATGAGCAGTTCTTC
clone size: few; V gene: TRBV20-1; J gene: TRBJ2-7; D gene: -; CDR3 protein: CSARADGGARSEQYF; CDR3 DNA: TGCAGTGCTAGAGCGGACGGAGGGGCTCGCTCCGAGCAGTACTTC
clone size: -; V gene: TRBV10-3; J gene: TRBJ1-3; D gene: -; CDR3 protein: CASGGWGSGGNTIYF; CDR3 DNA: TGTGCCAGCGGGGGCTGGGGATCTGGTGGAAACACCATATATTTT
clone size: -; V gene: TRBV4-3; J gene: TRBJ1-1; D gene: -; CDR3 protein: CASSSAQTANTEAFF; CDR3 DNA: TGCGCCAGCAGCTCGGCCCAGACAGCGAACACTGAAGCTTTCTTT
clone size: -; V gene: TRBV20-1; J gene: TRBJ2-3; D gene: TRBD2; CDR3 protein: CSARAQAGGGSDTQYF; CDR3 DNA: TGCAGTGCTAGAGCCCAAGCGGGGGGGGGGTCAGATACGCAGTATTTT
clone size: -; V gene: TRBV27; J gene: TRBJ2-5; D gene: TRBD2; CDR3 protein: CASSGWPGGQETQYF; CDR3 DNA: TGTGCCAGCAGTGGCTGGCCGGGGGGCCAAGAGACCCAGTACTTC
clone size: few; V gene: TRBV2; J gene: TRBJ1-2; D gene: -; CDR3 protein: CASSVYIQGSEYGYTF; CDR3 DNA: TGTGCCAGCAGTGTTTATATTCAGGGCTCCGAATATGGCTACACCTTC
clone size: -; V gene: TRBV6-1; J gene: TRBJ2-7; D gene: -; CDR3 protein: CASSEDSISPEQYF; CDR3 DNA: TGTGCCAGCAGTGAGGACTCCATAAGTCCCGAGCAGTACTTC
clone size: many; V gene: TRBV4-1; J gene: TRBJ2-7; D gene: -; CDR3 protein: CASSQGETSTYEQYF; CDR3 DNA: TGCGCCAGCAGCCAAGGGGAGACATCAACCTACGAGCAGTACTTC
clone size: -; V gene: TRBV4-2; J gene: TRBJ1-5; D gene: -; CDR3 protein: CASSQVYQHNQPQHF; CDR3 DNA: TGTGCCAGCAGCCAAGTTTATCAGCACAATCAGCCCCAGCATTTT
clone size: -; V gene: TRBV24-1; J gene: TRBJ2-2; D gene: -; CDR3 protein: CATSDRVIGELFF; CDR3 DNA: TGTGCCACCAGTGACAGGGTCATCGGGGAGCTGTTTTTT
clone size: few; V gene: TRBV6-2/TRBV6-3; J gene: TRBJ2-5; D gene: -; CDR3 protein: CASSQDRAWETQYF; CDR3 DNA: TGTGCCAGCAGTCAAGACCGCGCATGGGAGACCCAGTACTTC
clone size: -; V gene: TRBV25-1; J gene: TRBJ2-7; D gene: -; CDR3 protein: CASSDSAFLDEQYF; CDR3 DNA: TGTGCCAGCAGTGATTCCGCTTTCCTAGACGAGCAGTACTTC
clone size: -; V gene: TRBV29-1; J gene: TRBJ2-5; D gene: -; CDR3 protein: CSVERVAQETQYF; CDR3 DNA: TGCAGCGTTGAAAGGGTAGCCCAAGAGACCCAGTACTTC
clone size: -; V gene: TRBV6-5; J gene: TRBJ2-5; D gene: TRBD1; CDR3 protein: CASSSTTGGETQYF; CDR3 DNA: TGTGCCAGCAGTTCGACGACAGGGGGGGAGACCCAGTACTTC
clone size: -; V gene: TRBV24-1; J gene: TRBJ2-1; D gene: TRBD1; CDR3 protein: CATSDLDRASSYNEQFF; CDR3 DNA: TGTGCCACCAGTGACTTAGACAGGGCGAGCTCCTACAATGAGCAGTTCTTC
clone size: many; V gene: TRBV5-6; J gene: TRBJ1-1; D gene: -; CDR3 protein: CASSLVNTEAFF; CDR3 DNA: TGTGCCAGCAGCTTGGTGAACACTGAAGCTTTCTTT
clone size: few; V gene: TRBV19; J gene: TRBJ2-7; D gene: -; CDR3 protein: CASSITLLGDEQYF; CDR3 DNA: TGTGCCAGTAGTATTACTCTCCTGGGGGACGAGCAGTACTTC
clone size: many; V gene: TRBV6-5; J gene: TRBJ2-2; D gene: TRBD2; CDR3 protein: CASSYVAGANTGELFF; CDR3 DNA: TGTGCCAGCAGTTACGTAGCGGGGGCAAACACCGGGGAGCTGTTTTTT
clone size: many; V gene: TRBV28; J gene: TRBJ2-1; D gene: -; CDR3 protein: CASSPTNPYPDEQFF; CDR3 DNA: TGTGCCAGCAGCCCTACTAACCCGTACCCGGATGAGCAGTTCTTC
clone size: -; V gene: TRBV7-8; J gene: TRBJ2-3; D gene: TRBD2; CDR3 protein: CASSLDLAGGSTDTQYF; CDR3 DNA: TGTGCCAGCAGCTTAGACCTAGCGGGGGGATCGACAGATACGCAGTATTTT
clone size: few; V gene: TRBV5-1; J gene: TRBJ1-2; D gene: -; CDR3 protein: CASSLAPGTQDYGYTF; CDR3 DNA: TGCGCCAGCAGCTTAGCCCCAGGGACTCAGGACTATGGCTACACCTTC
clone size: -; V gene: TRBV4-1; J gene: TRBJ2-1; D gene: TRBD1; CDR3 protein: CASSYRDREADEQFF; CDR3 DNA: TGCGCCAGCAGCTACCGGGACAGGGAGGCGGATGAGCAGTTCTTC
clone size: many; V gene: TRBV18; J gene: TRBJ1-1; D gene: -; CDR3 protein: CASSPPINTEAFF; CDR3 DNA: TGTGCCAGCTCACCACCTATAAACACTGAAGCTTTCTTT
clone size: many; V gene: TRBV19; J gene: TRBJ2-7; D gene: -; CDR3 protein: CASSTLGGIGEQYF; CDR3 DNA: TGTGCCAGTAGTACCCTCGGAGGGATCGGCGAGCAGTACTTC
clone size: many; V gene: TRBV5-5; J gene: TRBJ2-1; D gene: -; CDR3 protein: CASSFFQGGNEQFF; CDR3 DNA: TGTGCCAGCAGCTTTTTCCAGGGGGGTAATGAGCAGTTCTTC
clone size: many; V gene: TRBV4-1; J gene: TRBJ2-3; D gene: -; CDR3 protein: CASSQVRRSGTDTQYF; CDR3 DNA: TGCGCCAGCAGCCAAGTTAGAAGGAGCGGCACAGATACGCAGTATTTT
clone size: -; V gene: TRBV25-1; J gene: TRBJ2-1; D gene: TRBD1; CDR3 protein: CASSGTGGRSSYNEQFF; CDR3 DNA: TGTGCCAGCAGTGGGACAGGGGGGAGGAGCTCCTACAATGAGCAGTTCTTC
clone size: -; V gene: TRBV7-4; J gene: TRBJ2-7; D gene: TRBD1; CDR3 protein: CASSPPGQGAPYEQYF; CDR3 DNA: TGTGCCAGCAGCCCGCCGGGACAGGGGGCTCCCTACGAGCAGTACTTC
clone size: many; V gene: TRBV4-1; J gene: TRBJ2-1; D gene: -; CDR3 protein: CASSHDAVSEYNEQFF; CDR3 DNA: TGCGCCAGCAGCCACGATGCGGTCTCAGAGTACAATGAGCAGTTCTTC
clone size: few; V gene: TRBV29-1; J gene: TRBJ2-3; D gene: -; CDR3 protein: CSVEPGIRATDTQYF; CDR3 DNA: TGCAGCGTTGAACCCGGGATAAGGGCTACAGATACGCAGTATTTT